The 10 T cell receptor beta chains below all came from one sample that was sequenced in a study of cytomegalovirus exposure and HLA in healthy donors. The PCR employed 60 Vbeta primers together with 13 Jbeta primers. Sequencing used immunoSEQ multiplex PCR; TCRdb keeps in-frame clones, though not all of them. Here the sample spans 85,000 to 100,000 clones, roughly 60% being singletons. Sequenced input: PBMCs. The receptors derive from a human donor in good health.

CDR3 DNA: TGTGCCAGCGCGGGGCAGGGCCTATTCACAGATACGCAGTATTTT. It encodes CASAGQGLFTDTQYF. The chain uses TRBV18 and TRBJ2-3, with D tentatively TRBD2 (6 bases). Per germline, CDR1 KGHSH and CDR2 LQKENI. Trimming cost V 8 bases and J 2 bases, with 17 bases left between them. The CDR3 contains 15 residues.

This clone was counted only a few times. The chain combines TRBV29-1 with TRBJ2-5; the D is unclear. Germline loops: CDR1 SQVTM, CDR2 ANQGSEA. This CDR3 is built from 13 residues. Trimming left V 4 bases short and J 5 bases short, with 14 bases between. The CDR3 here is CSVVYRPRETQYF. Written as DNA, the CDR3 is TGCAGCGTTGTGTACAGACCCCGGGAGACCCAGTACTTC.

This chain joins TRBV19 and TRBJ2-4; 11 bases fit TRBD1. This CDR3 region has 18 residues. V gave up 6 bases and J gave up 1 base; unmatched junction bases: 11. The V gene's germline CDR1 is LNHDA and CDR2 SQIVND (reference sequence). CDR3 sequence: CASRRRTGQGAAKNIQYF. The CDR3 DNA reads TGTGCCAGTAGGAGAAGAACAGGACAGGGGGCGGCCAAAAACATTCAGTACTTC.

This chain links TRBV4-3 with TRBJ1-2, with D possibly TRBD1 on 6 matching bases. Trimming took off 0 bases at V and 4 bases at J, with 15 bases between the two ends. The CDR3 totals 16 residues. Per the germline V gene, CDR1 is LGHNA and CDR2 is YSLEER. The CDR3 coding sequence is TGCGCCAGCAGCCAAGATCAAAGGGGGAATGTCTATGGCTACACCTTC. It translates to CASSQDQRGNVYGYTF.

The chain has TRBV7-3 and TRBJ2-7; weak D call: TRBD1 (6 bases). Trimming removed 4 bases from V and 3 bases from J, with 16 bases in between. Germline loops: CDR1 SGHTA, CDR2 FQGTGA. The CDR3 runs 15 residues. CDR3 DNA: TGTGCCAGCAGCTCTACGGGACAAGAAGTCTACGAGCAGTACTTC. Translated, it gives CASSSTGQEVYEQYF. The full variable domain, in which reference TRBV7-3 and TRBJ2-7 provide the parts outside the CDR3, is GAGVSQTPSNKVTEKGKYVELRCDPISGHTALYWYRQSLGQGPEFLIYFQGTGAADDSGLPNDRFFAVRPEGSVSTLKIQRTERGDSAVYLCASSSTGQEVYEQYFGPGTRLTVT.

The chain joins TRBV18 to TRBJ2-3; 13 bases are a match to TRBD2. The J segment lost 0 bases and the V segment lost 1 base, leaving 7 bases of the junction unmatched. The germline gives CDR1 KGHSH, CDR2 LQKENI. The CDR3 length is 19 residues. CDR3 nucleotide sequence: TGTGCCAGCTCACCACGACTAGCGGGGGGCTTCTCTAGCACAGATACGCAGTATTTT. Residues: CASSPRLAGGFSSTDTQYF.

This chain connects TRBV18 to TRBJ1-2; D is perhaps TRBD1 (5 bases). This CDR3 is built from 13 residues. Germline V lookup: CDR1 KGHSH, CDR2 LQKENI. Between the trimmed V and J ends, which lost 3 bases and 3 bases, there was a span of 8 bases. In DNA, the CDR3 is TGTGCCAGCTCACCGGACACCTACTATGGCTACACCTTC. Protein: CASSPDTYYGYTF.

V usage is TRBV7-2 and J usage is TRBJ2-7; possibly TRBD2 for D (5 bases). Per the germline V gene, CDR1 is SGHTA and CDR2 is FQGNSA. The CDR3 sequence is 13 residues long. Between the trimmed V and J ends, which lost 2 bases and 6 bases, there was a span of 11 bases. In DNA form, the CDR3 reads TGTGCCAGCAGCTTAATTGGAACTAGCGAGCAGTACTTC. Translated: CASSLIGTSEQYF.

The chain couples TRBV5-1 to TRBJ1-1; D is undetermined. Germline assignment: CDR1 SGHRS and CDR2 YFSETQ. V was clipped by 0 bases and J by 7 bases, with 16 bases between them. CDR3 size: 15 residues. The CDR3 spells CASSLGSQRGHEAFF. CDR3 in DNA: TGCGCCAGCAGCTTGGGATCCCAGCGGGGTCATGAAGCTTTCTTT.

This clone has more than one count but fewer than ten. The chain joins TRBV5-1 to TRBJ1-1; D is perhaps TRBD1 (6 bases). Between the trimmed V and J ends, which lost 4 bases and 1 base, there was a span of 14 bases. In germline, CDR1 is SGHRS, CDR2 YFSETQ. The CDR3 loop spans 15 amino acids. This chain's CDR3 is CASSPSQGPNTEAFF. The CDR3 DNA reads as TGCGCCAGCAGCCCGTCACAGGGACCGAACACTGAAGCTTTCTTT. Filled out from reference TRBV5-1 and TRBJ1-1, the complete variable domain reads KAGVTQTPRYLIKTRGQQVTLSCSPISGHRSVSWYQQTPGQGLQFLFEYFSETQRNKGNFPGRFSGRQFSNSRSEMNVSTLELGDSALYLCASSPSQGPNTEAFFGQGTRLTVV.